The next 20 T cell receptor beta chains were all read from a single sample in a study of neurological immune-mediated disorders. MiXCR was run by TCRdb on the 5' RACE reads, yielding one entry per CDR3 protein. The sample has under 90,000 distinct CDR3 sequences; roughly 10% are singletons. Time point denoted: longitudinal time-point 1 (baseline). The sample comprised PBMCs. The receptors shown here come from a man in his thirties or forties in good health.

This clonotype occurred many times. This chain uses TRBV28 with TRBJ1-4; TRBD1 might be the D (5 bases). CDR3 length: 15 amino acids. The germline V gene encodes CDR1 MDHEN and CDR2 SYDVKM. V gave up 7 bases and J gave up 2 bases, with 14 bases separating them. DNA of the CDR3: TGTGCCAGCACCCCTCCGACAGCGACTAATGAAAAACTGTTTTTT. As protein: CASTPPTATNEKLFF.

This clonotype was seen many times. This chain links TRBV20-1 with TRBJ1-6; D unclear. Germline-derived CDR1 and CDR2 are DFQATT and SNEGSKA (reference sequence). The CDR3 length is 18 residues. Deletions cut 0 bases from V and 7 bases from J, with 22 bases between. CDR3 in DNA: TGCAGTGCTAGAGATACAACTTCGGGTGGAGCAAGCAATTCACCCCTCCACTTT. It yields the protein CSARDTTSGGASNSPLHF.

This clonotype was picked up many times. CDR3 nucleotides: TGCAGTGCGCTGCTAGCGGGAGCCTACGAGCAGTACTTC. It codes for CSALLAGAYEQYF. The J gene is TRBJ2-7, the V gene TRBV20-1; 10 nucleotides agree with TRBD2. Trimming removed 6 bases from V and 2 bases from J; junction bases left unmatched: 4. The CDR3 loop spans 13 amino acids. Per germline, CDR1 DFQATT and CDR2 SNEGSKA (reference sequence).

This clonotype was seen ten or more times. The V call is TRBV10-2, the J call TRBJ1-5; D is possibly TRBD1 (5 bases). V was trimmed by 0 bases and J by 5 bases, leaving 17 bases between them. Germline values: CDR1 WSHSY, CDR2 SAAADI. CDR3 length: 17 amino acids. The CDR3 spells CASSESGWRGDDQPQHF. CDR3 sequence (DNA): TGCGCCAGCAGTGAGTCGGGATGGCGGGGGGACGATCAGCCCCAGCATTTT.

The sample holds many counts of this clonotype. The chain couples TRBV27 to TRBJ1-2, with unresolved D. V lost 2 bases, J lost 1 base, and 17 bases lay in between. The CDR3 is made up of 17 amino acids. Germline V gives CDR1 MNHEY, CDR2 SMNVEV (reference sequence). CDR3 nucleotides: TGTGCCAGCAGTTTAGGCAGCTGGGCAGTACTTAACTATGGCTACACCTTC. Protein sequence: CASSLGSWAVLNYGYTF.

This clonotype appeared many times. V is TRBV25-1 and J is TRBJ1-5; no clear D gene. This CDR3 comprises 15 residues. Germline-derived CDR1 and CDR2 are MGHDK and SYGVNS. Between the trimmed V and J ends, which lost 2 bases and 7 bases, there was a span of 15 bases. DNA of the CDR3: TGTGCCAGCAGTGAAGGCTTGTTTGGTTTGCAGCCCCAGCATTTT. This codes for CASSEGLFGLQPQHF.

This clonotype was seen at least ten times. The chain employs TRBV20-1 and TRBJ2-7; tentative D call: TRBD2 (6 bases). This CDR3 region has 17 residues. V gave up 2 bases and J gave up 0 bases, with 20 bases separating them. Germline V gives CDR1 DFQATT, CDR2 SNEGSKA (reference sequence). Here the CDR3 reads CSARKRARDSSSYEQYF. The CDR3 DNA follows: TGCAGTGCTAGAAAGCGGGCGAGAGATTCAAGCTCCTACGAGCAGTACTTC.

This clonotype was seen at least ten times. The chain is built from TRBV7-2 and TRBJ2-7, with 7 bases matching TRBD2. With 5 bases clipped from V and 4 bases from J, the junction kept 5 bases outside the gene matches. There are 13 residues in the CDR3. Germline CDR1 is SGHTA and CDR2 is FQGNSA. CDR3 loop: CASSPTSDYEQYF. DNA of the CDR3: TGTGCCAGCAGCCCCACTAGCGATTACGAGCAGTACTTC.

This clonotype was picked up many times. The chain employs TRBV20-1 and TRBJ2-1; maybe TRBD2 (5 bases). The CDR3 contains 15 residues. V was cut by 3 bases and J by 8 bases, with 20 bases left in between. Germline V CDR1 and CDR2: DFQATT, SNEGSKA (reference sequence). In nucleotides, the CDR3 is TGCAGTGCTAGTCCCCCCCCTAGCAGCACCGATGAGCAGTTCTTC. Its translation is CSASPPPSSTDEQFF.

This clonotype was seen at least ten times. The chain recombines TRBV9 with TRBJ2-7; 13 bases match TRBD2. The CDR3 consists of 16 residues. Germline assignment: CDR1 SGDLS and CDR2 YYNGEE. With 3 bases clipped from V and 5 bases from J, the junction kept 8 bases outside the gene matches. CDR3 sequence reads: CASSALRTSGSDEQYF. Written as DNA, the CDR3 is TGTGCCAGCAGCGCCCTAAGGACTAGCGGGAGCGACGAGCAGTACTTC. The full variable domain, with the rest looked up from reference TRBV9 and TRBJ2-7, is DSGVTQTPKHLITATGQRVTLRCSPRSGDLSVYWYQQSLDQGLQFLIQYYNGEERAKGNILERFSAQQFPDLHSELNLSSLELGDSALYFCASSALRTSGSDEQYFGPGTRLTVT.

The chain employs TRBV5-1 and TRBJ1-6; D unclear. CDR3 length: 16 residues. V lost 5 bases, J lost 8 bases, and 20 bases lay in between. Germline V gene data show CDR1 as SGHRS and CDR2 as YFSETQ. CDR3 region: CASSFAWASEHSPLHF. Written as DNA, the CDR3 is TGCGCCAGCAGTTTTGCATGGGCCAGCGAGCATTCACCCCTCCACTTT. Together with reference TRBV5-1 and TRBJ1-6, the CDR3 gives the full variable domain: KAGVTQTPRYLIKTRGQQVTLSCSPISGHRSVSWYQQTPGQGLQFLFEYFSETQRNKGNFPGRFSGRQFSNSRSEMNVSTLELGDSALYLCASSFAWASEHSPLHFGNGTRLTVT.

This clonotype was recorded many times. V usage is TRBV7-6 and J usage is TRBJ2-2; D uncertain. CDR1 is SGHVS, CDR2 FNYEAQ, per germline. V shed 2 bases and J shed 4 bases, with 8 bases lying between them. The CDR3 has 14 amino acids. CDR3 nucleotide sequence: TGTGCCAGCAGCTTAAGATCGGTCACCGGGGAGCTGTTTTTT. Its translation: CASSLRSVTGELFF.

This clonotype was found many times. The V gene is TRBV7-2, the J gene TRBJ2-5; perhaps D is TRBD1 or TRBD2 (5 bases each). V was clipped by 4 bases and J by 3 bases, with 15 bases between them. Germline V gene lookup returns CDR1 SGHTA and CDR2 FQGNSA. This CDR3 has 15 residues. In DNA form, the CDR3 reads TGTGCCAGCAGCTCCGGGACGGGAAAAAAAGAGACCCAGTACTTC. This sequence encodes CASSSGTGKKETQYF. Supplemented by reference TRBV7-2 and TRBJ2-5, the full variable domain reads GAGVSQSPSNKVTEKGKDVELRCDPISGHTALYWYRQSLGQGLEFLIYFQGNSAPDKSGLPSDRFSAERTGGSVSTLTIQRTQQEDSAVYLCASSSGTGKKETQYFGPGTRLLVL.

This clonotype was recorded at least ten times. The chain carries TRBV20-1 and TRBJ2-1, with 7 bases fitting TRBD2. Per germline, CDR1 DFQATT and CDR2 SNEGSKA (reference sequence). V shed 2 bases, J shed 8 bases, and the junction held 12 bases outside the gene matches. The CDR3 totals 15 residues. The CDR3 protein is CSARNVGGDLDEQFF. In DNA form, the CDR3 reads TGCAGTGCTAGAAATGTGGGAGGGGATTTGGATGAGCAGTTCTTC.

The table lists this clonotype with many counts. The rearrangement joins TRBV20-1 to TRBJ1-2; D is unresolved. Trimming took off 5 bases at V and 8 bases at J, with 9 bases between the two ends. This CDR3 contains 10 residues. Germline lookup yields CDR1 DFQATT and CDR2 SNEGSKA (reference sequence). CDR3 sequence reads: CSAAFGGYTF. The CDR3 nucleotides read TGCAGTGCTGCGTTCGGGGGCTACACCTTC.

The chain has TRBV5-6 and TRBJ2-5; 8 bases line up with TRBD2. The trim removed 0 bases at V and 9 bases at J, leaving 10 bases unmatched. Per the germline V gene, CDR1 is SGHDT and CDR2 is YYEEEE. The CDR3 totals 15 residues. The CDR3 DNA follows: TGTGCCAGCAGCTTGGTCCCGGGAGGGGGGTCGGCCCAGTACTTC. Encoded protein: CASSLVPGGGSAQYF.

As concerns this clonotype: This may come from a read error, since a much larger clone is one base off. The chain joins TRBV7-7 to TRBJ2-7, with D possibly being TRBD1 (6 bases). The CDR3 loop spans 15 amino acids. From germline, CDR1 is SSHAT and CDR2 FNYEAQ (reference sequence). In nucleotides, the CDR3 is TGTGCCGGCAGCCCAAAGACAGGATCAGCCTACGAGCAGTACTTC. It codes for CAGSPKTGSAYEQYF.

This clonotype was counted at least ten times. The rearrangement links TRBV20-1 to TRBJ2-7; 7 positions agree with TRBD1. The CDR3 is 11 amino acids. The V gene's germline CDR1 is DFQATT and CDR2 SNEGSKA (reference sequence). V gave up 4 bases and J gave up 4 bases; unmatched junction bases: 1. CDR3 coding DNA: TGCAGTGCTAAGGACAGGTACGAGCAGTACTTC. Encoded protein: CSAKDRYEQYF.

This clonotype was recorded many times. The gene calls are TRBV28 and TRBJ1-5, with D tentatively TRBD1 (5 bases). The germline V gene encodes CDR1 MDHEN and CDR2 SYDVKM. This CDR3 comprises 16 residues. The V and J ends lost 5 bases and 6 bases respectively, with 20 bases between them. CDR3 coding DNA: TGTGCCAGCAGTGTAACAAAAGGGGTTTTGGTTCAGCCCCAGCATTTT. This encodes CASSVTKGVLVQPQHF.

In regard to this clonotype: One base away lies a much larger clone, so this may be a sequencing read error. The chain links TRBV25-1 to TRBJ2-1, with a tentative D call TRBD2 (6 bases). There are 15 residues in the CDR3. Germline assignment: CDR1 MGHDK and CDR2 SYGVNS. CDR3 residues: CPSSERPGESDEQFF. In DNA, the CDR3 is TGTCCCAGCAGTGAACGACCGGGAGAAAGCGATGAGCAGTTCTTC.